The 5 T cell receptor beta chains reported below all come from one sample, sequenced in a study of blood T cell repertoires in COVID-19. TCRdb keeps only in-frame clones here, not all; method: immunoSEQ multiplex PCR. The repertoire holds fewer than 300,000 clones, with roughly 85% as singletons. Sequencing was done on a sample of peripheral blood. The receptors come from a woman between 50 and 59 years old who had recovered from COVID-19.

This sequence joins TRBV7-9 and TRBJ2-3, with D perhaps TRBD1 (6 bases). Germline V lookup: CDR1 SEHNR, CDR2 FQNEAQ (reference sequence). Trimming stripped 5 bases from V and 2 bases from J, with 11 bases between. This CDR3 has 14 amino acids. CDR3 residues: CASSRQEYTDTQYF. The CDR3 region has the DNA TGTGCCAGCAGCAGACAGGAGTACACAGATACGCAGTATTTT.

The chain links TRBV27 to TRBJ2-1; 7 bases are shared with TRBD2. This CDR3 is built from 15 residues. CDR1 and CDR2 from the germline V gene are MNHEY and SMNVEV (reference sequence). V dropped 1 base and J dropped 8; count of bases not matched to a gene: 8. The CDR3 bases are TGTGCCAGCAGTTTATGGATGGCGGGGAGGGATGAGCAGTTCTTC. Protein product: CASSLWMAGRDEQFF.

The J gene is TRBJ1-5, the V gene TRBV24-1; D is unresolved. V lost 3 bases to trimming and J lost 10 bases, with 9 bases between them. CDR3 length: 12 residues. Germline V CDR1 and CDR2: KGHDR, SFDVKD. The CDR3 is CATSDRDEPQHF. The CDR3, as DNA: TGTGCCACCAGTGATCGGGATGAACCCCAGCATTTT.

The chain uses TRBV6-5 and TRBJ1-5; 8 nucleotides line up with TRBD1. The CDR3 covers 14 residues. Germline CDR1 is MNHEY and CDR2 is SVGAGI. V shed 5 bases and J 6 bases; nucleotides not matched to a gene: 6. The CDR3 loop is CASSPTGAAQPQHF. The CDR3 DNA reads TGTGCCAGCAGTCCGACAGGGGCGGCTCAGCCCCAGCATTTT.

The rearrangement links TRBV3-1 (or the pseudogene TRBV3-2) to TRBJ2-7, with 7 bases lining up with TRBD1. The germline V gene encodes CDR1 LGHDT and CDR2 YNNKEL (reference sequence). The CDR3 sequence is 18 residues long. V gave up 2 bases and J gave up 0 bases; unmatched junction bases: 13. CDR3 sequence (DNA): TGTGCCAGCAGCCAACCCCCCCGGACAGGCGCTAGCTCCTACGAGCAGTACTTC. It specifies CASSQPPRTGASSYEQYF.